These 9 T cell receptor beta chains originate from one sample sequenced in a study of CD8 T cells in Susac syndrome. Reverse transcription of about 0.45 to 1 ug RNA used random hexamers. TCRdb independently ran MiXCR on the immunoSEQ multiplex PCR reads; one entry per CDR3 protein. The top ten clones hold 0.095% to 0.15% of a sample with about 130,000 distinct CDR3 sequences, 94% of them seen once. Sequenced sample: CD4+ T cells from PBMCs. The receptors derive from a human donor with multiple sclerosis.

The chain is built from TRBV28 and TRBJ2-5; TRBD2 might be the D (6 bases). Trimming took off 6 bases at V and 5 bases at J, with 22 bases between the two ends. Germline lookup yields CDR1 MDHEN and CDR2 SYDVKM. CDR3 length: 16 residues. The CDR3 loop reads CASSSLGGGYGETQYF. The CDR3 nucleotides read TGTGCCAGCAGCTCCCTCGGGGGAGGTTACGGGGAGACCCAGTACTTC.

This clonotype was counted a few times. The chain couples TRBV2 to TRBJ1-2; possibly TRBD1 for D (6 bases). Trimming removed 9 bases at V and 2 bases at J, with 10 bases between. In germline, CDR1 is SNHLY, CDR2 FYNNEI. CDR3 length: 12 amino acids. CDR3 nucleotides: TGTGCCAGTGGGGACACCAACTATGGCTACACCTTC. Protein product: CASGDTNYGYTF.

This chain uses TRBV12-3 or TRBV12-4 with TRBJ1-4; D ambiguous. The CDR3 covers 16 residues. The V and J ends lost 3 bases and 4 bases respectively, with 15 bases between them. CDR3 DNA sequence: TGTGCCAGCAGTTTCGGTCGGGGAACCCATAATGAAAAACTGTTTTTT. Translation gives CASSFGRGTHNEKLFF.

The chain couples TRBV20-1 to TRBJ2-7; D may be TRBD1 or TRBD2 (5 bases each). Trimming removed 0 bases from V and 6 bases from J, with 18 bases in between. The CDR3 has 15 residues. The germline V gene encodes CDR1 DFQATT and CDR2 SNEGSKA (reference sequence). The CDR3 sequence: CSARDGTNPAREQYF. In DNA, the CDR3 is TGCAGTGCTAGAGATGGGACCAATCCCGCGCGCGAGCAGTACTTC.

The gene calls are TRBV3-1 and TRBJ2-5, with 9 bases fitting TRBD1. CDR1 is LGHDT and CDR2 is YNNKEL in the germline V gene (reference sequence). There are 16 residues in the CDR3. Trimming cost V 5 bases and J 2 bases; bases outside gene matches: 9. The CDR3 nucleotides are TGTGCCAGCAGCGCTCTAACAGGGGGCCGGCAAGAGACCCAGTACTTC. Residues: CASSALTGGRQETQYF.

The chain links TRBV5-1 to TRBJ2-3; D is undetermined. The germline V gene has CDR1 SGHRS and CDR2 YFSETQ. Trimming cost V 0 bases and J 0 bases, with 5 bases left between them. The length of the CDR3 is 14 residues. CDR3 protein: CASSLAHSTDTQYF. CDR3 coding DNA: TGCGCCAGCAGCTTGGCTCATAGCACAGATACGCAGTATTTT.

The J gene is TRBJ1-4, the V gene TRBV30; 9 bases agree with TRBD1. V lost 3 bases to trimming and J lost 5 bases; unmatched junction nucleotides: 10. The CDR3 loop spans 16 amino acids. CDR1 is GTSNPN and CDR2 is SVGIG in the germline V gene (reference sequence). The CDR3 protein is CAWSDATGTGNEKLFF. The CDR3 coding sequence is TGTGCCTGGAGCGACGCAACCGGGACAGGGAATGAAAAACTGTTTTTT.

In DNA form, the CDR3 reads TGCGCCAGCAGTGAGGTCTGGGGTAGCGGCCCCTACGAGCAGTACTTC. Translating gives CASSEVWGSGPYEQYF. This rearrangement joins TRBV10-1 to TRBJ2-7; a weak D match, TRBD2 (6 bases). Germline CDR1 reads WNHNN; CDR2 reads SYGVQD (reference sequence). CDR3 size: 16 residues. Trimming stripped 2 bases from V and 2 bases from J, with 16 bases between.

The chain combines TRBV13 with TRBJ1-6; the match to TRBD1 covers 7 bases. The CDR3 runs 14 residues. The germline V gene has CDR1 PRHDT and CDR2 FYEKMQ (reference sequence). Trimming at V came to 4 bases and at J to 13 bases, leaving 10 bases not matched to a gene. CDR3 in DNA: TGTGCCAGCAGCTCACCAGGACAGGCGGTGCCCCTCCACTTT. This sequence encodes CASSSPGQAVPLHF.